This section outlines one T cell receptor beta chain sequence together with its context. Its recognized antigen is unknown. Base qualities are missing; no much larger clone stands one base away. The data are from a study of OX40 agonist ivuxolimab in advanced cancers. In the study overall: Ivuxolimab was a fully human IgG2 agonistic monoclonal antibody targeting the costimulatory receptor OX40 (CD134). The paper reports the monotherapy dose-escalation portion (N of about 50 patients) of the phase I ivuxolimab trial. Peripheral TCRbeta sequencing aimed to test whether ivuxolimab altered TCR sequence diversity and caused clonal T-cell expansion. Partial responses were achieved by three dose-escalation patients, of whom one had hepatocellular carcinoma and two had cutaneous melanoma. Of the approximately 50 patients in dose escalation, about 20 had hepatocellular carcinoma, some 15 had melanoma, 9 had renal cell carcinoma and 9 had head and neck cancer. Prior anti-PD-1, anti-PD-L1 or anti-CTLA-4 therapy was permitted, and checkpoint inhibitors had been received by around 39% of dose-escalation patients. Intravenous ivuxolimab was administered to patients every 2 weeks at six dose levels: 0.01, 0.1, 0.3, 1.5, 3 and 10 mg/kg. A male proportion of under 85% and a mean age of approximately 55 years, ranging from roughly 23 to 79, were recorded for the dose-escalation cohort.

Study-level results and caveats: On average, CD8+ T cells showed more expanded clones than CD4+ T cells after ivuxolimab. Which antigens the clonally expanded peripheral T cells were specific for was not determined. In partial responders in the 0.1-3.0 mg/kg groups, normalized peripheral clonal expansion was found to be among the lowest, especially among CD8+ T cells. At doses of 0.1 to 3.0 mg/kg, clonal expansion of both CD4+ and CD8+ blood T cells was observed from baseline to week 6. Low levels of normalized T-cell clonal expansion were also seen in some patients who did not respond.

Genomic DNA was isolated from the sorted cells so that the TCRbeta CDR3 region could be sequenced. The immunoSEQ Assay was used to sequence the TCRbeta CDR3 regions. The source is immuneACCESS, and TCRdb retained only in-frame sequences with V and J called. Part of the clones is not carried over; for the studies checked, unresolved V genes explain less than half of this, and the remainder is unexplained. This sample gives about 60,000 clones in total; about four fifths of them show up just once. The top ten constitute 0.5% to 0.7% of the sample. Patients with autoimmune disease history or receiving systemic immunosuppression were excluded from the trial. Peripheral blood for TCR sequencing was collected from all dose cohorts at baseline, on cycle 4 day 1, and on cycle 7 day 1. The samples were drawn from a first-in-human, open-label, multicenter phase I dose-escalation trial of ivuxolimab. The trial enrolled adults with locally advanced or metastatic head and neck squamous cell, hepatocellular, melanoma or renal cell carcinoma. Before TCR sequencing, CD4+ T cells and CD8+ T cells were sorted from peripheral blood as separate populations.

The source was CD4+ or CD8+ T cells sorted from blood, collected in a trial of the OX40 agonist ivuxolimab. The TCR comes from an adult with an advanced solid tumor such as melanoma, head and neck, liver or kidney cancer.

The CDR3 protein sequence reads: CASSIGGGIGNQPQHF. The nucleotide sequence reads as follows: TGTGCCAGTAGTATAGGAGGAGGGATCGGCAATCAGCCCCAGCATTTT. The chain was built from TRBV19 and TRBJ1-5; no confident D gene assignment can be made. V was cut back by 1 base and J by 2 bases, leaving a gap of 12 bases between them. Counted from cysteine to phenylalanine, this CDR3 has 16 amino acids. The kept DNA is CDR3 alone, 48 bases in frame from the first base. CDR1 and CDR2 are drawn from the germline V gene (reference sequence): LNHDA, SQIVND.